This T cell receptor beta chain was captured by sequencing in a study of T cell responses to AZD1222 COVID-19 vaccine. Study in general: The analysis combined second doses at about 4 or about 12 weeks.

Germline V gene lookup returns CDR1 SGHAT and CDR2 FQNNGV. The length of the CDR3 is 13 residues. V lost 1 base, J lost 6 bases, and 1 base stayed unmatched. Findings and caveats of the study: Two AZD1222 administrations were followed by greater Spike-specific TCR breadth and depth. It was only after the peak T cell response that any repertoires were sampled. Donors, mostly white British, included more females; clonal diversity was possibly underestimated.

The table came from immunoSEQ multiplex PCR; TCRdb's copy has only in-frame clones and leaves some out. The sample gives around 84,000 clones, roughly 82% of which show up once; roughly 8.7% is in the top ten. This clone came up many times. Its antigen is undetermined. The chain combines TRBV11-2 with TRBJ1-2; 8 bases agree with TRBD1. The material sequenced was peripheral blood, taken on day 0 of AZD1222 vaccination. This TCR came from an adult in good health. The CDR3: CASSLGTGHGYTF. In DNA, the CDR3 is TGTGCCAGCAGCTTAGGGACAGGGCATGGCTACACCTTC.